Reported below is one T cell receptor (beta chain). The germline gives CDR1 SQVTM, CDR2 ANQGSEA. V lost 7 bases and J lost 4; bases outside the gene matches: 9. The CDR3 has 13 residues. Sequencing used immunoSEQ multiplex PCR; TCRdb keeps in-frame clones, though not all of them. Among fewer than 250,000 clones, roughly 86% were seen once, and the ten largest hold around 24%. The source of the sample is a study of blood T cell repertoires in COVID-19. The overall study: In Cohort 3, a recovered donor had either two negative PCRs, clearance, or symptom resolution. Both acute and convalescent COVID-19 samples were obtained from the United States, Italy and Spain.

Cohorts were based on clinical histories the participants reported. The rearrangement uses TRBV29-1 and TRBJ1-1; TRBD1 matches at 7 bases. The receptor's source is a woman between 35 and 50 years old in a cohort exposed to, infected with or recovered from COVID-19 (not recorded which). The material sequenced was PBMCs or T cells enriched from blood (not recorded which). CDR3 DNA: TGCAGCGCACTACAGGGGTTGGGCACTGAAGCTTTCTTT. As protein: CSALQGLGTEAFF. The full variable domain, its missing parts supplied by reference TRBV29-1 and TRBJ1-1, is SAVISQKPSRDICQRGTSLTIQCQVDSQVTMMFWYRQQPGQSLTLIATANQGSEATYESGFVIDKFPISRPNLTFSTLTVSNMSPEDSSIYLCSALQGLGTEAFFGQGTRLTVV.